Shown below are 21 T cell receptor beta chains from a single sample sequenced in a study of T-cell memory formation after mild COVID-19. TCRdb reprocessed the 5' RACE reads via MiXCR and lists one record per CDR3 protein. The sample contains about 340,000 distinct CDR3 sequences, 15% to 20% of which appear only once. Sequencing used PBMCs or a T cell subset sorted from them (not recorded which). The receptors originated from a man younger than 30 who had mild COVID-19 (a few samples of this study predate the infection). Cell type and time point are not known.

This clonotype was seen more than once but under ten times. The rearrangement links TRBV10-3 to TRBJ2-3; 12 bases map to TRBD2. V lost 2 bases and J lost 4; bases outside the gene matches: 4. CDR3 length equals 16 residues. Germline V CDR1 and CDR2: ENHRY, SYGVKD. CDR3 in DNA: TGTGCCATCAGTGAGAGGCTAGCGGGGGGGCCAGATACGCAGTATTTT. Its translation: CAISERLAGGPDTQYF.

This chain joins TRBV7-6 and TRBJ2-3, with 11 bases identical to TRBD2. Germline CDR1 is SGHVS and CDR2 is FNYEAQ. The CDR3 has 16 residues. The trim removed 5 bases at V and 4 bases at J, leaving 8 bases unmatched. The CDR3: CASSRSGGAFADTQYF. For the CDR3, the DNA is TGTGCCAGCAGCCGTAGCGGGGGGGCCTTCGCAGATACGCAGTATTTT.

There are a few counts of this clonotype. The rearrangement joins TRBV20-1 to TRBJ1-1, with D unresolved. Germline V gene sequence: CDR1 DFQATT, CDR2 SNEGSKA (reference sequence). The V and J ends lost 0 bases and 6 bases respectively, with 11 bases between them. This CDR3 region has 13 residues. The DNA for the CDR3 is TGCAGTGCTAGAGATTCCTTGAGCGCTGAAGCTTTCTTT. Encoded protein: CSARDSLSAEAFF.

This clonotype was detected a few times. The rearrangement links TRBV9 to TRBJ2-3, with 11 bases aligning to TRBD2. Germline V lookup: CDR1 SGDLS, CDR2 YYNGEE. The V gene end was trimmed by 1 base and the J gene end by 5 bases; junction bases not matched to a gene: 6. The CDR3 loop spans 16 amino acids. The CDR3 spells CASSVRSGGAGDTQYF. DNA for the CDR3: TGTGCCAGCAGCGTACGTAGCGGGGGGGCCGGAGATACGCAGTATTTT. Full variable domain (remainder filled in from reference TRBV9 and TRBJ2-3): DSGVTQTPKHLITATGQRVTLRCSPRSGDLSVYWYQQSLDQGLQFLIQYYNGEERAKGNILERFSAQQFPDLHSELNLSSLELGDSALYFCASSVRSGGAGDTQYFGPGTRLTVL.

The chain couples TRBV24-1 to TRBJ1-5; no clear D. V gave up 3 bases and J gave up 3 bases, with 2 bases separating them. Germline V gene sequence: CDR1 KGHDR, CDR2 SFDVKD. The CDR3 length is 12 residues. The CDR3 DNA follows: TGTGCCACCAGTGATACCAATCAGCCCCAGCATTTT. Amino acid sequence: CATSDTNQPQHF.

For this clonotype: One end of the junction is discordant with germline, which a read error may explain. V and J are TRBV28 and TRBJ1-6; D is uncertain. Looked up from germline, CDR1 is MDHEN and CDR2 is SYDVKM. This CDR3 is built from 12 residues. CDR3 nucleotides: TGTGCCAGCGGGCAGAACAATTCACCCCTCGACTTT. Its translation: CASGQNNSPLDF.

This chain connects TRBV18 to TRBJ2-5; D may be TRBD1 or TRBD2 (6 bases each). V shed 6 bases and J shed 0 bases, with 14 bases lying between them. CDR3 length: 15 amino acids. Germline V gives CDR1 KGHSH, CDR2 LQKENI. CDR3 region: CASSPGGLYQETQYF. In DNA form, the CDR3 reads TGTGCCAGCTCGCCCGGGGGCCTTTACCAAGAGACCCAGTACTTC.

The chain has TRBV20-1 and TRBJ1-5; 7 bases match TRBD1. Germline V lookup: CDR1 DFQATT, CDR2 SNEGSKA (reference sequence). After removal of 6 bases from V and 0 bases from J, the junction contained 2 bases not matched to a gene. The length of the CDR3 is 13 residues. The CDR3 region is CSAGTDSNQPQHF. The CDR3 DNA follows: TGCAGTGCCGGGACAGATAGCAATCAGCCCCAGCATTTT.

The V and J genes are TRBV7-9 and TRBJ1-1; tentative D call: TRBD1 (5 bases). Germline lookup yields CDR1 SEHNR and CDR2 FQNEAQ (reference sequence). The CDR3 has 15 residues. V lost 0 bases and J 4 bases, leaving 12 bases between the germline ends. This CDR3 is CASSLAVDGGTEAFF. The CDR3 DNA sequence: TGTGCCAGCAGCTTAGCCGTGGATGGGGGCACTGAAGCTTTCTTT.

V and J are TRBV20-1 and TRBJ2-2; D is undetermined. Trimming shortened V by 5 bases and J by 2 bases, and 9 bases separated the two germline ends. The CDR3 spans 13 residues. CDR1 and CDR2 (germline): DFQATT, SNEGSKA (reference sequence). Here the CDR3 reads CSAAHPNTGELFF. The CDR3 DNA is TGCAGTGCTGCCCATCCCAACACCGGGGAGCTGTTTTTT.

The chain joins TRBV10-3 to TRBJ2-1; 8 bases match TRBD2. Germline V gene data show CDR1 as ENHRY and CDR2 as SYGVKD. The CDR3 is 13 amino acids. The trim removed 5 bases at V and 10 bases at J, leaving 7 bases unmatched. Here the CDR3 reads CAISTGTSNEQFF. The CDR3 DNA follows: TGTGCCATCAGTACCGGGACTAGTAACGAGCAGTTCTTC.

This clonotype came up a few times. The V and J genes are TRBV6-5 and TRBJ1-6, with TRBD1 matching 7 bases. Germline assignment: CDR1 MNHEY and CDR2 SVGAGI. The J segment lost 6 bases and the V segment lost 2 bases, leaving 4 bases of the junction unmatched. This CDR3 region has 15 residues. CDR3 sequence: CASSYGGTVNSPLHF. CDR3 coding DNA: TGTGCCAGCAGTTACGGCGGGACAGTTAATTCACCCCTCCACTTT.

This rearrangement joins TRBV5-4 to TRBJ2-3, with D unresolved. V was trimmed by 4 bases and J by 3 bases, leaving 12 bases between them. The V gene's germline CDR1 is SGHNT and CDR2 YYREEE (reference sequence). This CDR3 is built from 14 residues. This chain's CDR3 is CASSPVAFTDTQYF. The CDR3 DNA reads as TGTGCCAGCAGCCCGGTAGCTTTTACAGATACGCAGTATTTT.

Many counts were recorded for this clonotype. The chain has TRBV20-1 and TRBJ2-7; D gene unclear. The V and J ends lost 6 bases and 2 bases respectively, with 14 bases between them. Per the germline V gene, CDR1 is DFQATT and CDR2 is SNEGSKA (reference sequence). This CDR3 spans 13 amino acids. The CDR3 DNA follows: TGCAGTGCCCTCGGCAGAGCTGCCTACGAGCAGTACTTC. This sequence encodes CSALGRAAYEQYF.

This chain uses TRBV18 with TRBJ2-3; D gene unclear. The V end lost 2 bases, the J end lost 2 bases, and 5 bases lay between the germline ends. The V gene's germline CDR1 is KGHSH and CDR2 LQKENI. The CDR3 sequence is 13 residues long. The CDR3 DNA reads as TGTGCCAGCTCACCAATGGCCACAGATACGCAGTATTTT. Its translation: CASSPMATDTQYF. Using reference TRBV18 and TRBJ2-3 for the parts outside the CDR3, the full variable domain is NAGVMQNPRHLVRRRGQEARLRCSPMKGHSHVYWYRQLPEEGLKFMVYLQKENIIDESGMPKERFSAEFPKEGPSILRIQQVVRGDSAAYFCASSPMATDTQYFGPGTRLTVL.

This clonotype was seen a few times. The CDR3 sequence: CASSSRTGYTGELFF. The CDR3 DNA reads TGTGCCAGCAGCTCGAGGACAGGATACACCGGGGAGCTGTTTTTT. The rearrangement links TRBV7-6 to TRBJ2-2, with 7 bases identical to TRBD1. CDR3 length: 15 residues. Germline V gene data show CDR1 as SGHVS and CDR2 as FNYEAQ. V was pared by 4 bases and J by 3 bases, with 5 bases of the junction left unmatched.

In DNA, the CDR3 is TGTGCCAGCAGATACAGGGTAACTAAGGACATGCCCCAGCATTTT. Translation: CASRYRVTKDMPQHF. This chain links TRBV11-3 with TRBJ1-5; tentatively, D is TRBD1 (6 bases). The germline V and J ends were trimmed by 6 bases and 9 bases, with 21 bases remaining between them. The CDR3 length is 15 residues. The germline V gene has CDR1 SGHNT and CDR2 YENEEA.

The J gene is TRBJ2-1, the V gene TRBV7-9; 7 bases match TRBD1. The V and J ends lost 5 bases and 0 bases, in that order; junction bases with no gene match: 10. CDR1 SEHNR and CDR2 FQNEAQ come from the germline V gene (reference sequence). The CDR3 sequence is 17 residues long. CDR3 loop: CASSPRVGDSSYNEQFF. In DNA, the CDR3 is TGTGCCAGCAGCCCGCGGGTCGGGGACAGCTCCTACAATGAGCAGTTCTTC. The entire variable domain, with the rest obtained from reference TRBV7-9 and TRBJ2-1, is as follows: DTGVSQNPRHKITKRGQNVTFRCDPISEHNRLYWYRQTLGQGPEFLTYFQNEAQLEKSRLLSDRFSAERPKGSFSTLEIQRTEQGDSAMYLCASSPRVGDSSYNEQFFGPGTRLTVL.

The V call is TRBV5-1, the J call TRBJ1-2; D remains ambiguous. Germline V gene lookup returns CDR1 SGHRS and CDR2 YFSETQ. V shed 1 base and J shed 4 bases, with 11 bases lying between them. This CDR3 contains 14 residues. The CDR3 reads CASSLSPDSYGYTF. In DNA, the CDR3 is TGCGCCAGCAGCTTGAGCCCGGACTCCTATGGCTACACCTTC.

This clonotype has only a few counts. The V and J genes are TRBV6-2 or TRBV6-3 and TRBJ2-7; D is uncertain. This CDR3 comprises 12 residues. Trimming pared 6 bases from V and 5 bases from J, leaving 11 bases between. Germline V lookup: CDR1 MNHEY, CDR2 SVGEGT. This chain's CDR3 is CASSFSSHEQYV. CDR3 coding DNA: TGTGCCAGCAGCTTTTCGTCTCACGAGCAGTACGTC.

In its sample, this clonotype was seen a few times. The CDR3 DNA is TGTGCCAGCAGTTTGAGGGCTCCTGAAGCTTTCTTT. This encodes CASSLRAPEAFF. The chain links TRBV12-3 or TRBV12-4 to TRBJ1-1; no definite D call. The CDR3 contains 12 residues. V was pared by 3 bases and J by 6 bases, with 8 bases between.